The 18 T cell receptor beta chains below all came from one sample that was sequenced in a study of blood T cell repertoires in COVID-19 (dated by TCRdb to about 2020). Library preparation was by the immunoSEQ multiplex PCR assay. TCRdb provides this immuneACCESS table in a form limited to in-frame rearrangements. Some clones are lacking; in checked studies, under half of them reflect an unresolved V gene, and why the rest are absent is not known. The sample table lists a few hundred thousand clones, approximately 90% of them with a count of one. The top ten clonotypes cover around 0.84% of the sample. Sequencing used peripheral blood. The receptors originated from a man aged 25-40 years with acute or convalescent COVID-19.

This clone was seen once. The chain employs TRBV7-3 and TRBJ1-2, with TRBD1 matching over 7 bases. The CDR3 loop spans 13 amino acids. V gave up 3 bases and J gave up 6 bases; unmatched junction bases: 4. Germline assignment: CDR1 SGHTA and CDR2 FQGTGA. CDR3 in amino acids: CASSFQTGHGYTF. The DNA for the CDR3 is TGTGCCAGCAGCTTCCAGACAGGGCATGGCTACACCTTC.

The rearrangement uses TRBV7-2 and TRBJ1-6; 8 bases fit TRBD1. Germline CDR1 reads SGHTA; CDR2 reads FQGNSA. The junction had 8 bases not matched to a gene; V was cut back by 1 base and J by 9 bases. This CDR3 comprises 16 residues. DNA of the CDR3: TGTGCCAGCAGCTTAGACTCCGGACAGGGTGGTTCACCCCTCCACTTT. It encodes CASSLDSGQGGSPLHF.

V gene TRBV10-1 combines with J gene TRBJ2-6, with 7 bases identical to TRBD1. The ends lost 10 bases at V and 1 base at J; junction bases unmatched: 10. This CDR3 is built from 16 residues. The germline V gene has CDR1 WNHNN and CDR2 SYGVQD (reference sequence). The CDR3 bases are TGCGCCAACCTGGGACAGAATTCATCTGGGGCCAACGTCCTGACTTTC. As protein: CANLGQNSSGANVLTF.

For the CDR3, the DNA is TGTGCCAGCAGTTATGGAGCTAGGGGCGAGCAGTACTTC. Translating gives CASSYGARGEQYF. The rearrangement joins TRBV6-5 to TRBJ2-7; weak D call: TRBD1 (5 bases). This CDR3 is built from 13 residues. V shed 3 bases and J shed 6 bases, with 12 bases lying between them. The germline gives CDR1 MNHEY, CDR2 SVGAGI.

The rearrangement links TRBV7-9 to TRBJ1-2, with TRBD1 matching 10 bases. Germline-derived CDR1 and CDR2 are SEHNR and FQNEAQ (reference sequence). The CDR3 consists of 17 residues. V was clipped by 0 bases and J by 3 bases; unmatched bases: 7. The CDR3 loop reads CASSLATTGGVHYGYTF. CDR3 bases: TGTGCCAGCAGCTTAGCCACGACAGGGGGCGTCCACTATGGCTACACCTTC.

This chain joins TRBV6-5 and TRBJ2-7, with a weak D call TRBD1 (6 bases). V lost 2 bases and J 3 bases, leaving 17 bases between the germline ends. Germline CDR1 reads MNHEY; CDR2 reads SVGAGI. The CDR3 extends over 16 amino acids. As DNA, the CDR3 is TGTGCCAGCAGTTACCGGCAGGGGAGTACGGACTACGAGCAGTACTTC. Translation gives CASSYRQGSTDYEQYF.

V usage is TRBV5-1 and J usage is TRBJ2-1; D is possibly TRBD2 (6 bases). Trimming left V 2 bases short and J 7 bases short, with 19 bases between. Germline V gene data show CDR1 as SGHRS and CDR2 as YFSETQ. There are 16 residues in the CDR3. Here the CDR3 DNA reads TGCGCCAGCAGCTTAAACGCGCCGGGGGTCTATAATGAGCAGTTCTTC. Protein sequence: CASSLNAPGVYNEQFF. The variable domain in full, completed from reference TRBV5-1 and TRBJ2-1, reads KAGVTQTPRYLIKTRGQQVTLSCSPISGHRSVSWYQQTPGQGLQFLFEYFSETQRNKGNFPGRFSGRQFSNSRSEMNVSTLELGDSALYLCASSLNAPGVYNEQFFGPGTRLTVL.

This chain links TRBV11-2 with TRBJ2-5; 8 bases are a match to TRBD2. The junction had 9 bases not matched to a gene; V was cut back by 4 bases and J by 5 bases. Germline V gene lookup returns CDR1 SGHAT and CDR2 FQNNGV. This CDR3 region has 15 residues. CDR3: CASSSLLAGRETQYF. CDR3 nucleotide sequence: TGTGCCAGCAGCTCCCTCTTAGCGGGAAGGGAGACCCAGTACTTC.

V and J are TRBV11-2 and TRBJ2-5; no firm D call. CDR3 length: 15 residues. Germline values: CDR1 SGHAT, CDR2 FQNNGV. V was pared by 4 bases and J by 4 bases, with 16 bases between. CDR3 amino acids: CASSSAAGVGETQYF. The CDR3 DNA sequence: TGTGCCAGCAGCTCCGCCGCAGGCGTCGGAGAGACCCAGTACTTC.

The V call is TRBV19, the J call TRBJ1-6; the match to TRBD1 covers 10 bases. Trimming removed 3 bases from V and 0 bases from J; junction bases left unmatched: 5. Germline V lookup: CDR1 LNHDA, CDR2 SQIVND (reference sequence). This CDR3 is 18 amino acids long. CDR3 region: CASSIRGQGGSYNSPLHF. In DNA, the CDR3 is TGTGCCAGTAGTATCCGAGGACAGGGGGGCTCCTATAATTCACCCCTCCACTTT.

The CDR3 DNA reads as TGTGCCAGCAGCTCTACTGGACAGGGCTCCTACGAGCAGTACTTC. It specifies CASSSTGQGSYEQYF. The chain recombines TRBV28 with TRBJ2-7, with 8 bases matching TRBD1. Germline V CDR1 and CDR2: MDHEN, SYDVKM. This CDR3 spans 15 amino acids. J lost 0 bases, V lost 6 bases, and 7 bases had no gene match.

The V and J genes are TRBV9 and TRBJ2-1, with D tentatively TRBD2 (5 bases). The CDR3 covers 11 residues. Trimming stripped 7 bases from V and 8 bases from J, with 10 bases between. From germline, CDR1 is SGDLS and CDR2 YYNGEE. For the CDR3, the DNA is TGTGCCAGCGCGACCGGGGATGAGCAGTTCTTC. It specifies CASATGDEQFF.

The rearrangement joins TRBV5-1 to TRBJ2-5, with 11 bases aligning to TRBD2. V lost 6 bases, J lost 3 bases, and 7 bases stayed unmatched. Germline lookup yields CDR1 SGHRS and CDR2 YFSETQ. CDR3 length: 15 residues. The DNA for the CDR3 is TGCGCCAGCAAAAAACTAGCGGGGGCTGAAGAGACCCAGTACTTC. Translation gives CASKKLAGAEETQYF.

The chain uses TRBV24-1 and TRBJ1-2; weak D call: TRBD1 (6 bases). The CDR3 length is 13 residues. Per the germline V gene, CDR1 is KGHDR and CDR2 is SFDVKD. Trimming shortened V by 7 bases and J by 10 bases, and 18 bases separated the two germline ends. The CDR3 here is CATRATGRGDYTF. CDR3 sequence (DNA): TGTGCCACCAGAGCTACAGGGAGGGGGGACTACACCTTC.

The chain is built from TRBV25-1 and TRBJ2-2, with 8 bases aligning to TRBD1. V gave up 3 bases and J gave up 5 bases; unmatched junction bases: 5. Germline V gene lookup returns CDR1 MGHDK and CDR2 SYGVNS. The CDR3 length is 15 residues. The CDR3 sequence: CASSEDREGTGELFF. CDR3 in DNA: TGTGCCAGCAGTGAGGACAGGGAAGGGACCGGGGAGCTGTTTTTT.

CDR3 amino acids: CASSFPIYGYTF. Written as DNA, the CDR3 is TGTGCCAGCAGTTTCCCCATCTATGGCTACACCTTC. The V and J genes are TRBV28 and TRBJ1-2; no clear D gene. The CDR3 is 12 residues long. The germline V gene has CDR1 MDHEN and CDR2 SYDVKM. Trimming cost V 3 bases and J 4 bases, with 6 bases left between them.

In DNA, the CDR3 is TGCGCCAGCAGCCAGAAGGGGAATAATTCACCCCTCCACTTT. This codes for CASSQKGNNSPLHF. This rearrangement joins TRBV5-1 to TRBJ1-6; D might be TRBD1 (5 bases). CDR1 is SGHRS and CDR2 is YFSETQ in the germline V gene. V was cut by 4 bases and J by 5 bases, with 10 bases left in between. The CDR3 runs 14 residues.

This clone was seen only once. This sequence joins TRBV7-2 and TRBJ2-5, with 12 bases aligning to TRBD2. Germline V lookup: CDR1 SGHTA, CDR2 FQGNSA. Trimming took 5 bases from V and 5 from J; bases not matched to a gene: 3. The CDR3 covers 14 residues. As DNA, the CDR3 is TGTGCCAGCAGCGGACTAGCGGGGCTGGAGACCCAGTACTTC. It specifies CASSGLAGLETQYF.